These 30 T cell receptor beta chains were all obtained from the same sample, sequenced in a study of control samples from healthy donors and cancer patients. Clones were sequenced by immunoSEQ multiplex PCR, and TCRdb holds only the in-frame ones, with some missing. The table records about 85,000 clones, 90% of them present only once. The sequenced sample consisted of blood. These receptors were collected from a woman aged 18 to 35 in good health.

This clone is termed medium-sized. The chain recombines TRBV24-1 with TRBJ2-2, with D possibly matching TRBD2 (5 bases). CDR1 is KGHDR and CDR2 is SFDVKD in the germline V gene. The CDR3 spans 15 residues. V dropped 7 bases and J dropped 3 bases, with 14 bases sitting between them. The CDR3 coding sequence is TGTGCCACCAGCACCCACGGGCGGGACACCGGGGAGCTGTTTTTT. Translated, it gives CATSTHGRDTGELFF.

This clone was seen a single time. The V gene is TRBV4-2, the J gene TRBJ1-4, with TRBD1 as a possible D gene (5 bases). Germline lookup yields CDR1 LGHNA and CDR2 YNFKEQ. The CDR3 loop spans 16 amino acids. The V gene lost 3 bases and the J gene lost 4 bases, with 15 bases spanning the gap. The CDR3 sequence is CASSQALRANNEKLFF. CDR3 in DNA: TGTGCCAGCAGCCAGGCACTCAGGGCGAATAATGAAAAACTGTTTTTT.

This chain links TRBV5-1 with TRBJ2-3; D remains ambiguous. This CDR3 is built from 14 residues. V lost 0 bases to trimming and J lost 2 bases, with 7 bases between them. CDR1 and CDR2 from the germline V gene are SGHRS and YFSETQ. The CDR3 sequence is CASSLVVYTDTQYF. DNA for the CDR3: TGCGCCAGCAGCTTGGTTGTCTACACAGATACGCAGTATTTT.

The chain carries TRBV3-1 (or the pseudogene TRBV3-2) and TRBJ2-2; D could derive from TRBD1 or TRBD2 (6 bases each). Germline CDR1 reads LGHDT; CDR2 reads YNNKEL (reference sequence). Trimming removed 7 bases from V and 6 bases from J, with 18 bases in between. The length of the CDR3 is 15 residues. CDR3 bases: TGTGCCAGCACGTCTGGAGGGGGGCCCGCCGGGGAGCTGTTTTTT. Encoded protein: CASTSGGGPAGELFF.

There are a few counts of this clone. The J gene is TRBJ1-2, the V gene TRBV19; TRBD1 might be the D (6 bases). V lost 8 bases to trimming and J lost 1 base, with 14 bases between them. The germline V gene encodes CDR1 LNHDA and CDR2 SQIVND (reference sequence). The CDR3 has 14 residues. CDR3 loop: CASEDRLNNYGYTF. The CDR3 DNA reads as TGTGCCAGTGAGGACAGACTCAATAACTATGGCTACACCTTC.

V usage is TRBV24-1 and J usage is TRBJ1-5, with D hard to call. The germline V gene has CDR1 KGHDR and CDR2 SFDVKD. V lost 2 bases to trimming and J lost 11 bases, with 12 bases between them. This CDR3 region has 13 residues. The CDR3 loop reads CATSDSRIGTQHF. The CDR3 DNA follows: TGTGCCACCAGTGATTCCCGAATCGGGACCCAGCATTTT.

This chain connects TRBV7-7 to TRBJ2-7; TRBD2 aligns across 8 bases. The germline CDR1 and CDR2 sequences are SSHAT and FNYEAQ (reference sequence). V gave up 4 bases and J gave up 6 bases; unmatched junction bases: 11. This CDR3 region has 15 residues. CDR3 sequence: CASSCGGQALIEQYF. CDR3 coding DNA: TGTGCCAGCAGCTGCGGGGGGCAGGCTCTTATCGAGCAGTACTTC. Full variable domain (missing parts from reference TRBV7-7 and TRBJ2-7): GAGVSQSPRYKVTKRGQDVTLRCDPISSHATLYWYQQALGQGPEFLTYFNYEAQPDKSGLPSDRFSAERPEGSISTLTIQRTEQRDSAMYRCASSCGGQALIEQYFGPGTRLTVT.

This rearrangement joins TRBV5-1 to TRBJ2-3; tentative D call: TRBD2 (5 bases). The CDR3 is made up of 15 amino acids. V was cut by 3 bases and J by 0 bases, with 11 bases left in between. Germline V gene data show CDR1 as SGHRS and CDR2 as YFSETQ. The CDR3 region is CASSSGISSTDTQYF. DNA of the CDR3: TGCGCCAGCAGCTCCGGGATTTCTAGCACAGATACGCAGTATTTT.

The chain joins TRBV4-2 to TRBJ2-1; the D is unclear. V lost 1 base and J 0 bases, leaving 10 bases between the germline ends. Germline V CDR1 and CDR2: LGHNA, YNFKEQ. CDR3 length: 16 residues. The CDR3 nucleotides read TGTGCCAGCAGCCAAGGTGGGGTTGGCTCCTACAATGAGCAGTTCTTC. It translates to CASSQGGVGSYNEQFF.

The chain links TRBV2 to TRBJ2-5; 9 bases are a match to TRBD2. The CDR3 spans 14 residues. The germline V gene encodes CDR1 SNHLY and CDR2 FYNNEI. Trimming removed 3 bases from V and 5 bases from J; junction bases left unmatched: 4. The CDR3 sequence is CASSDAGGKETQYF. Here the CDR3 DNA reads TGTGCCAGCAGTGACGCGGGGGGGAAGGAGACCCAGTACTTC.

The chain recombines TRBV6-6 with TRBJ1-1; 11 bases align to TRBD1. Germline V lookup: CDR1 MNHNY, CDR2 SVGAGI (reference sequence). Trimming took 0 bases from V and 5 from J; bases not matched to a gene: 5. The CDR3 spans 16 residues. The CDR3 region has the DNA TGTGCCAGCAGTTACTCCCGGACAGGGGGCACGACTGAAGCTTTCTTT. Amino acids: CASSYSRTGGTTEAFF.

The rearrangement links TRBV6-5 to TRBJ1-4; no clear D gene. CDR3 size: 15 residues. The V end lost 0 bases, the J end lost 5 bases, and 10 bases lay between the germline ends. The germline CDR1 and CDR2 sequences are MNHEY and SVGAGI. CDR3 DNA: TGTGCCAGCAGTTACTCGCCGACACTAAATGAAAAACTGTTTTTT. The encoded protein is CASSYSPTLNEKLFF.

The gene calls are TRBV7-9 and TRBJ1-1; 9 bases agree with TRBD1. CDR1 SEHNR and CDR2 FQNEAQ come from the germline V gene (reference sequence). Unmatched junction bases numbered 6, after V lost 5 bases and J lost 2 bases. The CDR3 sequence is 15 residues long. CDR3 in DNA: TGTGCCAGCAGCGAAGGGACAGGGAGAAACACTGAAGCTTTCTTT. It codes for CASSEGTGRNTEAFF. Based on the CDR3 plus reference TRBV7-9 and TRBJ1-1, the full variable domain is DTGVSQNPRHKITKRGQNVTFRCDPISEHNRLYWYRQTLGQGPEFLTYFQNEAQLEKSRLLSDRFSAERPKGSFSTLEIQRTEQGDSAMYLCASSEGTGRNTEAFFGQGTRLTVV.

The chain is built from TRBV28 and TRBJ1-2; no definite D call. Deletions cut 3 bases from V and 3 bases from J, with 8 bases between. Per germline, CDR1 MDHEN and CDR2 SYDVKM. CDR3 length: 13 residues. The CDR3 loop is CASSLTTDYGYTF. The CDR3 bases are TGTGCCAGCAGTTTGACAACGGACTATGGCTACACCTTC.

V is TRBV6-5 and J is TRBJ2-7, with D perhaps given as TRBD1 or TRBD2 (6 bases each). Germline V CDR1 and CDR2: MNHEY, SVGAGI. This CDR3 is built from 15 residues. Trimming shortened V by 8 bases and J by 0 bases, and 17 bases separated the two germline ends. The DNA of the CDR3 is TGTGCCAGCCGGAGGGGGACTTCGAGCTCCTACGAGCAGTACTTC. Residues: CASRRGTSSSYEQYF.

This clone is a singleton in its sample. The chain uses TRBV12-3 or TRBV12-4 and TRBJ2-1, with D maybe TRBD1 (8 bases). This CDR3 is 13 amino acids long. V dropped 9 bases and J dropped 10 bases, with 19 bases sitting between them. The CDR3 loop reads CASSTNRGGEQFF. CDR3 nucleotides: TGTGCCAGTTCAACAAACAGGGGGGGAGAGCAGTTCTTC.

Here the CDR3 reads CASSPGGVGRPMNTEAFF. In DNA, the CDR3 is TGTGCCAGCTCACCAGGTGGAGTGGGCAGACCTATGAACACTGAAGCTTTCTTT. The rearrangement joins TRBV18 to TRBJ1-1; D is ambiguous. V dropped 2 bases and J dropped 0 bases, with 19 bases sitting between them. The length of the CDR3 is 18 residues. Germline assignment: CDR1 KGHSH and CDR2 LQKENI. The entire variable domain, with the rest obtained from reference TRBV18 and TRBJ1-1, is as follows: NAGVMQNPRHLVRRRGQEARLRCSPMKGHSHVYWYRQLPEEGLKFMVYLQKENIIDESGMPKERFSAEFPKEGPSILRIQQVVRGDSAAYFCASSPGGVGRPMNTEAFFGQGTRLTVV.

This clone was recorded only once. This chain joins TRBV25-1 and TRBJ2-7; D is uncertain. Germline V gene data show CDR1 as MGHDK and CDR2 as SYGVNS. The length of the CDR3 is 13 residues. Trimming pared 2 bases from V and 2 bases from J, leaving 7 bases between. The DNA of the CDR3 is TGTGCCAGCAGTGAAGAATGGCCCTACGAGCAGTACTTC. This sequence encodes CASSEEWPYEQYF.

The chain carries TRBV5-4 and TRBJ2-2, with TRBD1 identical over 12 bases. Trimming at V came to 5 bases and at J to 5 bases, leaving 7 bases not matched to a gene. CDR1 SGHNT and CDR2 YYREEE come from the germline V gene (reference sequence). The CDR3 is 16 residues long. CDR3 in DNA: TGTGCCAGCAGTTCTCGGGACAGGGGGCATACCGGGGAGCTGTTTTTT. It codes for CASSSRDRGHTGELFF.

The chain is built from TRBV13 and TRBJ1-1; D unclear. The CDR3 has 16 residues. Trimming left V 2 bases short and J 0 bases short, with 13 bases between. Germline CDR1 and CDR2: PRHDT and FYEKMQ (reference sequence). CDR3 bases: TGTGCCAGCAGCTTATGGCAGAGAAACATGAACACTGAAGCTTTCTTT. It is translated as CASSLWQRNMNTEAFF. The variable domain in full, completed from reference TRBV13 and TRBJ1-1, reads AAGVIQSPRHLIKEKRETATLKCYPIPRHDTVYWYQQGPGQDPQFLISFYEKMQSDKGSIPDRFSAQQFSDYHSELNMSSLELGDSALYFCASSLWQRNMNTEAFFGQGTRLTVV.

V gene TRBV4-1 combines with J gene TRBJ2-7; 8 bases line up with TRBD1. Germline V gives CDR1 MGHRA, CDR2 YSYEKL. Trimming at V came to 1 base and at J to 3 bases, leaving 8 bases not matched to a gene. The CDR3 length is 16 residues. This CDR3 is CASSQGTGQWFYEQYF. DNA for the CDR3: TGCGCCAGCAGCCAAGGGACAGGGCAGTGGTTCTACGAGCAGTACTTC.

The chain links TRBV27 to TRBJ1-4; D might be TRBD1 (5 bases). Between the trimmed V and J ends, which lost 6 bases and 4 bases, there was a span of 6 bases. The CDR3 loop spans 12 amino acids. Germline V gene lookup returns CDR1 MNHEY and CDR2 SMNVEV (reference sequence). CDR3 DNA: TGTGCCAGCAGAGGGGATAATGAAAAACTGTTTTTT. This translates into CASRGDNEKLFF.

The rearrangement joins TRBV3-1 (or the pseudogene TRBV3-2) to TRBJ1-2; D gene ambiguous. Trimming cost V 4 bases and J 8 bases, with 11 bases left between them. Looked up from germline, CDR1 is LGHDT and CDR2 is YNNKEL (reference sequence). The CDR3 has 12 residues. The CDR3 DNA reads TGTGCCAGCAGCCTAGAAACGGGGGGCTACACCTTC. It codes for CASSLETGGYTF.

The gene calls are TRBV29-1 and TRBJ2-6; no firm D call. Looked up from germline, CDR1 is SQVTM and CDR2 is ANQGSEA. The V end was cut by 1 base, the J end by 2 bases, with 12 bases between. The CDR3 sequence is 16 residues long. Here the CDR3 reads CSVEGADEPGANVLTF. CDR3 DNA: TGCAGCGTTGAAGGAGCAGACGAGCCTGGGGCCAACGTCCTGACTTTC.

The chain recombines TRBV5-1 with TRBJ2-1; D is unresolved. The CDR3 totals 14 residues. Trimming stripped 0 bases from V and 6 bases from J, with 10 bases between. CDR1 is SGHRS, CDR2 YFSETQ, per germline. CDR3 in DNA: TGCGCCAGCAGCTTGGAGACCCCCTTCAATGAGCAGTTCTTC. Amino acids: CASSLETPFNEQFF.

The chain employs TRBV5-1 and TRBJ1-1, with D uncertain. Germline-derived CDR1 and CDR2 are SGHRS and YFSETQ. Between the trimmed V and J ends, which lost 1 base and 3 bases, there was a span of 4 bases. CDR3 length: 12 residues. The CDR3 reads CASSLQDTEAFF. The CDR3 DNA reads as TGCGCCAGCAGCTTGCAGGACACTGAAGCTTTCTTT.

The chain joins TRBV6-4 to TRBJ1-5; no reliable D call. Germline V gene sequence: CDR1 MRHNA, CDR2 SNTAGT. The CDR3 sequence is 13 residues long. V was cut by 4 bases and J by 4 bases, with 8 bases left in between. CDR3 nucleotides: TGTGCCAGCAGTGTACGGGAAAATCAGCCCCAGCATTTT. This gives the protein CASSVRENQPQHF.

J is TRBJ2-2 and V is TRBV29-1; 7 bases map to TRBD1. CDR1 SQVTM and CDR2 ANQGSEA come from the germline V gene. The CDR3 loop spans 15 amino acids. The trim removed 3 bases at V and 4 bases at J, leaving 8 bases unmatched. The CDR3 DNA is TGCAGCGTTGACACACACCGGGACAGCACCGGGGAGCTGTTTTTT. Encoded protein: CSVDTHRDSTGELFF.

This sequence joins TRBV11-3 and TRBJ2-2; D remains ambiguous. Germline V gives CDR1 SGHNT, CDR2 YENEEA. The CDR3 extends over 16 amino acids. Trimming left V 1 base short and J 1 base short, with 10 bases between. The CDR3 nucleotides read TGTGCCAGCAGCTTAGGTTCAGAAGGGAACACCGGGGAGCTGTTTTTT. This sequence encodes CASSLGSEGNTGELFF.

This clone appeared a single time. The CDR3 sequence: CASSDRTDDSSGNTIYF. The CDR3 DNA is TGTGCCAGCAGTGACCGAACGGACGACAGCTCTGGAAACACCATATATTTT. The chain is built from TRBV6-4 and TRBJ1-3, with D possibly matching TRBD1 (5 bases). Trimming pared 2 bases from V and 0 bases from J, leaving 14 bases between. There are 17 residues in the CDR3. Germline CDR1 is MRHNA and CDR2 is SNTAGT.